Sequencing of this T cell receptor (beta chain) was carried out in a study of OX40 agonist ivuxolimab in advanced cancers. Concerning this clone: What it recognizes is unknown.

V lost 4 bases and J 4 bases, leaving 2 bases between the germline ends. Germline CDR1 and CDR2: KGHSH and LQKENI. The CDR3 spans 11 residues. Sequenced by immunoSEQ multiplex PCR; TCRdb stores in-frame clones only, minus some. In the table there are tens of thousands of clones, 84% of which are singletons. Study findings and constraints: Expanded clones belonging to CD8+ T cells outnumbered, on average, those of CD4+. In a subset of nonresponders, normalized T-cell clonal expansion was also low. In the expanded peripheral T cells, antigen specificity was never determined.

This chain joins TRBV18 and TRBJ1-3; no definite D call. This sequence originates from an adult with an advanced solid tumor such as melanoma, head and neck, liver or kidney cancer. The starting material was CD4+ or CD8+ T cells sorted from blood, obtained in a trial of the OX40 agonist ivuxolimab. In nucleotides, the CDR3 is TGTGCCAGCTCACGAGGAAACACCATATATTTT. Protein sequence: CASSRGNTIYF. The variable domain in full, with the rest retrieved from reference TRBV18 and TRBJ1-3, is NAGVMQNPRHLVRRRGQEARLRCSPMKGHSHVYWYRQLPEEGLKFMVYLQKENIIDESGMPKERFSAEFPKEGPSILRIQQVVRGDSAAYFCASSRGNTIYFGEGSWLTVV.